This entry lists 14 T cell receptor beta chains sequenced from one sample in a study of shared clonotypes between healthy human individuals. Here immunoSEQ multiplex PCR was the method, and the copy in TCRdb shows in-frame clones only, minus some. The data contain 1,400,000 or so clones, less than 99% of them seen just once; the ten biggest clones take up 0.3% to 0.45%. Sequencing was carried out using naive CD4+ T cells sorted from blood. The subset denotes: CD45RA+ positively selected. Every receptor here comes from a man aged 25 to 40 in good health.

This rearrangement joins TRBV5-1 to TRBJ2-1; perhaps TRBD2 as D (6 bases). CDR3 length: 12 amino acids. CDR1 and CDR2 from the germline V gene are SGHRS and YFSETQ. Trimming removed 7 bases at V and 5 bases at J, with 10 bases between. CDR3 sequence: CASGGTNNEQFF. The CDR3 bases are TGCGCCAGCGGGGGGACCAACAATGAGCAGTTCTTC. Complete variable domain (other parts from reference TRBV5-1 and TRBJ2-1): KAGVTQTPRYLIKTRGQQVTLSCSPISGHRSVSWYQQTPGQGLQFLFEYFSETQRNKGNFPGRFSGRQFSNSRSEMNVSTLELGDSALYLCASGGTNNEQFFGPGTRLTVL.

This clone came up once. Other DNA sequences within the sample encode an identical CDR3. J is TRBJ1-1 and V is TRBV5-1, with 7 positions matching TRBD1. The CDR3 length is 14 residues. The J segment lost 8 bases and the V segment lost 0 bases, leaving 7 bases of the junction unmatched. CDR1 SGHRS and CDR2 YFSETQ come from the germline V gene. This CDR3 reads CASSLARQGGEAFF. CDR3 nucleotide sequence: TGCGCCAGCAGCTTGGCAAGACAGGGAGGAGAAGCTTTCTTT.

This chain connects TRBV19 to TRBJ2-5; 8 bases map to TRBD1. Germline V gene lookup returns CDR1 LNHDA and CDR2 SQIVND (reference sequence). V lost 3 bases and J lost 5; bases outside the gene matches: 8. This CDR3 is 15 amino acids long. The CDR3 protein is CASSMLRTGMETQYF. Written as DNA, the CDR3 is TGTGCCAGTAGTATGTTGAGGACAGGGATGGAGACCCAGTACTTC.

This chain uses TRBV11-2 with TRBJ2-3; 8 bases align to TRBD2. V shed 0 bases and J 5 bases; nucleotides not matched to a gene: 10. This CDR3 is built from 17 residues. The germline V gene encodes CDR1 SGHAT and CDR2 FQNNGV. The CDR3 loop reads CASSLDGRALKIDTQYF. The CDR3 DNA follows: TGTGCCAGCAGCTTAGACGGGAGGGCCCTCAAAATAGATACGCAGTATTTT.

This chain connects TRBV9 to TRBJ2-7; 8 bases align to TRBD1. V gave up 4 bases and J gave up 5 bases; unmatched junction bases: 14. This CDR3 comprises 16 residues. Germline values: CDR1 SGDLS, CDR2 YYNGEE. The chain's CDR3 is CASSLTARQGFNEQYF. The CDR3 nucleotides read TGTGCCAGCAGCCTCACGGCCCGACAGGGGTTCAACGAGCAGTACTTC.

This chain joins TRBV5-1 and TRBJ2-7, with TRBD2 identical over 13 bases. V lost 4 bases to trimming and J lost 0 bases; unmatched junction nucleotides: 7. CDR3 length: 17 residues. Germline CDR1 is SGHRS and CDR2 is YFSETQ. The CDR3, as DNA: TGCGCCAGCAGCAATGGACTAGCGGGAGTTACCTCCTACGAGCAGTACTTC. This gives the protein CASSNGLAGVTSYEQYF.

J is TRBJ2-2 and V is TRBV9, with D uncertain. In germline, CDR1 is SGDLS, CDR2 YYNGEE. CDR3 length equals 15 residues. V was trimmed by 0 bases and J by 3 bases, leaving 9 bases between them. The CDR3 DNA reads TGTGCCAGCAGCGTAGGGCCAGAGTACACCGGGGAGCTGTTTTTT. Translated, it gives CASSVGPEYTGELFF.

Turning to this clone: Within the sample, other DNA sequences also encode this same CDR3. The rearrangement uses TRBV6-1 and TRBJ1-1; possible D gene TRBD1, 5 bases. CDR1 and CDR2 (germline): MNHNS, SASEGT. The CDR3 runs to 13 residues. V gave up 4 bases and J gave up 1 base, with 7 bases separating them. The CDR3 DNA follows: TGTGCCAGCAGTGGGGGGAGGAACACTGAAGCTTTCTTT. Translated: CASSGGRNTEAFF.

DNA for the CDR3: TGTGCCAGCAGCGTAGGAGGAGCGGGATCAGATACGCAGTATTTT. Its translation: CASSVGGAGSDTQYF. The chain recombines TRBV9 with TRBJ2-3; TRBD2 aligns across 7 bases. CDR1 and CDR2 from the germline V gene are SGDLS and YYNGEE. Trimming cost V 0 bases and J 4 bases; bases outside gene matches: 5. The CDR3 is 15 residues long.

J is TRBJ2-7 and V is TRBV4-3; D possibly corresponds to TRBD2 (6 bases). V was pared by 5 bases and J by 0 bases, with 14 bases between. The CDR3 sequence is 15 residues long. Germline V lookup: CDR1 LGHNA, CDR2 YSLEER. This CDR3 reads CASSKPGTRSYEQYF. As DNA, the CDR3 is TGCGCCAGCAGCAAGCCCGGGACTCGCTCCTACGAGCAGTACTTC.

J is TRBJ2-7 and V is TRBV11-2; the D gene is possibly TRBD1 (5 bases). This CDR3 spans 13 amino acids. The ends were cut back, 2 bases at V and 6 bases at J, with 11 bases in the middle. CDR1 SGHAT and CDR2 FQNNGV come from the germline V gene. The CDR3 nucleotides are TGTGCCAGCAGCTTAAAACAGGCGGTCGAGCAGTACTTC. Encoded protein: CASSLKQAVEQYF.

The chain carries TRBV7-2 and TRBJ2-7, with unresolved D. Germline-derived CDR1 and CDR2 are SGHTA and FQGNSA. V was pared by 1 base and J by 5 bases, with 12 bases between. The CDR3 covers 14 residues. The CDR3: CASSLGQVVDEQYF. CDR3 sequence (DNA): TGTGCCAGCAGCTTAGGGCAGGTTGTGGACGAGCAGTACTTC.

The rearrangement joins TRBV6-5 to TRBJ2-2; D not certain. Per germline, CDR1 MNHEY and CDR2 SVGAGI. V shed 0 bases and J shed 8 bases, with 7 bases lying between them. The CDR3 has 13 residues. CDR3 sequence reads: CASSYSYPGELFF. CDR3 nucleotide sequence: TGTGCCAGCAGTTACTCGTACCCGGGGGAGCTGTTTTTT.

V is TRBV5-1 and J is TRBJ2-6; TRBD2 is a possible D gene (5 bases). Per germline, CDR1 SGHRS and CDR2 YFSETQ. The CDR3 covers 21 residues. The V and J ends lost 0 bases and 0 bases respectively, with 22 bases between them. CDR3: CASSLGGGPVLPDSGANVLTF. The DNA of the CDR3 is TGCGCCAGCAGCTTGGGCGGCGGGCCGGTCCTACCGGACTCTGGGGCCAACGTCCTGACTTTC. Full variable domain (rest looked up from reference TRBV5-1 and TRBJ2-6): KAGVTQTPRYLIKTRGQQVTLSCSPISGHRSVSWYQQTPGQGLQFLFEYFSETQRNKGNFPGRFSGRQFSNSRSEMNVSTLELGDSALYLCASSLGGGPVLPDSGANVLTFGAGSRLTVL.